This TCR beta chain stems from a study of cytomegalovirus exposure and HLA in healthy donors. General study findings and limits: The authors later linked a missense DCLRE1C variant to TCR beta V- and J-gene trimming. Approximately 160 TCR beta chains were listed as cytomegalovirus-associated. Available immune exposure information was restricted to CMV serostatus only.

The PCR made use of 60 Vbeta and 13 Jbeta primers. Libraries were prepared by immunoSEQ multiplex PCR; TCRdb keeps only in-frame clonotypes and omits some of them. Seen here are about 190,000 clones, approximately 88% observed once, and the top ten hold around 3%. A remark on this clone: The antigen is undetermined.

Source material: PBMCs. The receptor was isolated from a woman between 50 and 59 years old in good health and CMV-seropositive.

The CDR3 protein is CASSKGGAGGRTDTQYF. For the CDR3, the DNA is TGTGCCAGCAGCAAAGGTGGAGCGGGGGGGCGCACAGATACGCAGTATTTT. The gene calls are TRBV21-1 and TRBJ2-3; the table's D call, TRBD2, has no DNA check behind it. TRBV21-1 is a known pseudogene. The CDR3 runs 17 residues.